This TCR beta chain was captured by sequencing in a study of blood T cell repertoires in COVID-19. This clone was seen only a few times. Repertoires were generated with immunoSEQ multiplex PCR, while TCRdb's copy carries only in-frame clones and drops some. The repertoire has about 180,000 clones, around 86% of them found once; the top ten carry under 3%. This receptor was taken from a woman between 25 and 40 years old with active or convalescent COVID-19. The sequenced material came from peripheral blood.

CDR3 nucleotides: TGTGCCAGCAGTTTATTTGGCGGTTCCTACGAGCAGTACTTC. Amino acids: CASSLFGGSYEQYF. The chain is built from TRBV28 and TRBJ2-7; D call uncertain. The CDR3 runs to 14 residues. V was trimmed by 1 base and J by 1 base, leaving 8 bases between them. Germline V lookup: CDR1 MDHEN, CDR2 SYDVKM.